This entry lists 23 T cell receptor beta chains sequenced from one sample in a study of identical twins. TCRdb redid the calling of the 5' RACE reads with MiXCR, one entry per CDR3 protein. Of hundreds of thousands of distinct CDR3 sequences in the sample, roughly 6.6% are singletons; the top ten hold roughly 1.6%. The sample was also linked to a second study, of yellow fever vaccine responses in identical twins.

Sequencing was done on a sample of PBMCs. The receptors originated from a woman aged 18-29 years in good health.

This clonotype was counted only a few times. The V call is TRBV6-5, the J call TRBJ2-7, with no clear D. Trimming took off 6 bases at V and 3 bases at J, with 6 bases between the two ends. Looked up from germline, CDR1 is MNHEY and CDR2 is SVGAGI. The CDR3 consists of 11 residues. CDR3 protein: CASSWNYEQYF. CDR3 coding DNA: TGTGCCAGCAGCTGGAACTACGAGCAGTACTTC.

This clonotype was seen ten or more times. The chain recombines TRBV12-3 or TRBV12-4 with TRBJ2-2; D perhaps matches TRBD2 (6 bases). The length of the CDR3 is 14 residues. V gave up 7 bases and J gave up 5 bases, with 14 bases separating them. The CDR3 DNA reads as TGTGCCAGCACCCCGGGACTCCCGACCGGGGAGCTGTTTTTT. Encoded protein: CASTPGLPTGELFF.

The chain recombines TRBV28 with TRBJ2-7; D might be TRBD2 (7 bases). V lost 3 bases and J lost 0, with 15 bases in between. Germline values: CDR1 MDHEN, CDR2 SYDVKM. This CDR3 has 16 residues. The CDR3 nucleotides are TGTGCCAGCAGTTTGGGAGGGAGGGGGGGCTCCTACGAGCAGTACGTC. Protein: CASSLGGRGGSYEQYV.

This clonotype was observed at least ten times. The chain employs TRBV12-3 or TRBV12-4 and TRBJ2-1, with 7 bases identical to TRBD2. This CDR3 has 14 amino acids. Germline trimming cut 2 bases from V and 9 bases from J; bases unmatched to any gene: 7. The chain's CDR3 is CASSLIRGEPEQFF. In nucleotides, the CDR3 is TGTGCCAGCAGTTTAATCCGGGGGGAGCCTGAGCAGTTCTTC.

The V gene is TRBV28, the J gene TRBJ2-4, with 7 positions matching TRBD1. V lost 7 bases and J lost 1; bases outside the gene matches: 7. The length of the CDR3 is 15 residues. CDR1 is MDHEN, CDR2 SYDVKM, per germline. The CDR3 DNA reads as TGTGCCAGCACCATAGGGGGCTTGGCCAAAAACATTCAGTACTTC. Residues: CASTIGGLAKNIQYF.

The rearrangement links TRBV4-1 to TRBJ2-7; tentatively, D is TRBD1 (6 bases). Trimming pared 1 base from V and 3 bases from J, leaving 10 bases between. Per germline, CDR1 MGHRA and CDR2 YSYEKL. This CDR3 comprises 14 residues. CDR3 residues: CASSQATGNYEQYV. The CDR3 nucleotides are TGCGCCAGCAGCCAAGCCACAGGGAACTACGAGCAGTACGTC.

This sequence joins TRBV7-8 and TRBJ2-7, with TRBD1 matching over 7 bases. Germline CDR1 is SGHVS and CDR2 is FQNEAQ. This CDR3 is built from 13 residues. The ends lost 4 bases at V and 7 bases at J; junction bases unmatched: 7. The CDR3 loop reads CASSSLTGWEQYV. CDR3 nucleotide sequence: TGTGCCAGCAGCTCACTGACAGGGTGGGAGCAGTACGTC.

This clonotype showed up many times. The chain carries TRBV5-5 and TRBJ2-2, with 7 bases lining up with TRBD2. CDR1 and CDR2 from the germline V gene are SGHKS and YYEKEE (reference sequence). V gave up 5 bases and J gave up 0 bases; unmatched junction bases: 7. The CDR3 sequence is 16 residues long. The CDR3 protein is CASRGAGTTNTGELFF. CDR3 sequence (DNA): TGTGCCAGCAGGGGCGCCGGGACTACGAACACCGGGGAGCTGTTTTTT. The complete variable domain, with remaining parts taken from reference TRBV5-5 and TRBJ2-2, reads DAGVTQSPTHLIKTRGQQVTLRCSPISGHKSVSWYQQVLGQGPQFIFQYYEKEERGRGNFPDRFSARQFPNYSSELNVNALLLGDSALYLCASRGAGTTNTGELFFGEGSRLTVL.

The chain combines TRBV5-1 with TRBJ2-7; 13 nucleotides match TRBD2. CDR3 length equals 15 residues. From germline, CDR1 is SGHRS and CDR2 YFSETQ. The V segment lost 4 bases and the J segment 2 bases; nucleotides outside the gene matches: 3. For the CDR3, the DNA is TGCGCCAGCAGCGAACTAGCGGGGGGGCCCTACGAGCAGTACGTC. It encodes CASSELAGGPYEQYV.

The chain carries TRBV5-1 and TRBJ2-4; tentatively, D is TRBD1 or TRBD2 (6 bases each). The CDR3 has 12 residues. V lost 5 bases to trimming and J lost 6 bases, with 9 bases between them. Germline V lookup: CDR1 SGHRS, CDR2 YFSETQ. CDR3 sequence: CASRGGGNIQYF. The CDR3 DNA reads TGCGCCAGCAGAGGAGGGGGAAACATTCAGTACTTC.

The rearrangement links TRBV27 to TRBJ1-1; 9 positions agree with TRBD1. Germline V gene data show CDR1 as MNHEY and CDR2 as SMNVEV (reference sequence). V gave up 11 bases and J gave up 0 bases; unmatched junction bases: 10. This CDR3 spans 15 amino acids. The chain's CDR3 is CAATGGRPMNTEAFF. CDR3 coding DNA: TGTGCCGCAACAGGGGGCAGACCCATGAACACTGAAGCTTTCTTT.

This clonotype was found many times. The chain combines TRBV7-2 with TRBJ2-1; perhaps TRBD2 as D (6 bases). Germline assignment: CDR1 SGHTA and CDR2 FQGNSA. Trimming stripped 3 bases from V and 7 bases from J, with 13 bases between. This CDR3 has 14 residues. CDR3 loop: CASSLKVLANEQFF. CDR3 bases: TGTGCCAGCAGCTTGAAAGTACTAGCTAATGAGCAGTTCTTC.

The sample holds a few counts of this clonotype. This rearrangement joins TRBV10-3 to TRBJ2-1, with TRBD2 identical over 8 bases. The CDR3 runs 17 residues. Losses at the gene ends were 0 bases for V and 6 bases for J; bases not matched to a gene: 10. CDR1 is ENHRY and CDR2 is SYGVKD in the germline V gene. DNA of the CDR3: TGTGCCATCAGTGAGTCGAGGACGGGACTAGTCTTCAATGAGCAGTTCTTC. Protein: CAISESRTGLVFNEQFF.

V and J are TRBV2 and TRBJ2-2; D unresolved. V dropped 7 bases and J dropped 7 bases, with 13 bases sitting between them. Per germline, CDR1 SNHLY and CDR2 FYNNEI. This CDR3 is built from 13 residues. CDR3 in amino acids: CASNPSWNGELFF. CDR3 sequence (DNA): TGTGCCAGCAACCCAAGTTGGAACGGGGAGCTGTTTTTT.

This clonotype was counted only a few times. CDR3 region: CASRAGRWDSPLHF. CDR3 sequence (DNA): TGTGCCAGTAGAGCGGGGCGGTGGGATTCACCCCTCCACTTT. The chain employs TRBV28 and TRBJ1-6; tentative D call: TRBD1 (5 bases). Per germline, CDR1 MDHEN and CDR2 SYDVKM. This CDR3 contains 14 residues. The ends were cut back, 9 bases at V and 8 bases at J, with 17 bases in the middle.

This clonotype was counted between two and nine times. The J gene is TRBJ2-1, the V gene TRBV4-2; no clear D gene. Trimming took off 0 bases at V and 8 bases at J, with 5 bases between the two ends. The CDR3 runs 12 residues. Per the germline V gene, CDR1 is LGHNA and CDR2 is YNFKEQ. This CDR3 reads CASSQDRYEQFF. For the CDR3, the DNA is TGTGCCAGCAGCCAAGACCGATATGAGCAGTTCTTC.

The CDR3 spells CATQPGLSIQEQFF. DNA of the CDR3: TGTGCCACCCAGCCGGGACTCTCGATTCAGGAGCAGTTCTTC. This chain links TRBV2 with TRBJ2-1, with D possibly TRBD2 on 6 matching bases. V lost 10 bases and J lost 10, with 23 bases in between. The germline CDR1 and CDR2 sequences are SNHLY and FYNNEI. CDR3 length equals 14 residues.

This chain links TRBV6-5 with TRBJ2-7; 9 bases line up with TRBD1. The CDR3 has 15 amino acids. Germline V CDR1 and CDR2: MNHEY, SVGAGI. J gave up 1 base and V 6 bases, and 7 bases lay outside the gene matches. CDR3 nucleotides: TGTGCCAGCAGATATGGGACAGGGTTATCCTACGAGCAGTACTTC. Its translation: CASRYGTGLSYEQYF.

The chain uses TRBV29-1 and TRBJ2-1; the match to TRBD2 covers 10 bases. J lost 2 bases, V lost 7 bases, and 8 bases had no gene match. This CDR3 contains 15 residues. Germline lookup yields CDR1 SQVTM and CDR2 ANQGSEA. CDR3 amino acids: CSAGASGGTYNEQFF. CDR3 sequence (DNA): TGCAGCGCTGGGGCTAGCGGGGGCACCTACAATGAGCAGTTCTTC.

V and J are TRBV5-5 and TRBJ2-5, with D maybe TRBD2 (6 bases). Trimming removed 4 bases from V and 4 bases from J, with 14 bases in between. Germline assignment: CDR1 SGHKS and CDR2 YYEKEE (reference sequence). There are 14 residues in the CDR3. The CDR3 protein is CASSPGSGAETQYF. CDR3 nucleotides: TGTGCCAGCAGCCCTGGGTCGGGAGCAGAGACCCAGTACTTC. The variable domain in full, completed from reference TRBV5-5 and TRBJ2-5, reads DAGVTQSPTHLIKTRGQQVTLRCSPISGHKSVSWYQQVLGQGPQFIFQYYEKEERGRGNFPDRFSARQFPNYSSELNVNALLLGDSALYLCASSPGSGAETQYFGPGTRLLVL.

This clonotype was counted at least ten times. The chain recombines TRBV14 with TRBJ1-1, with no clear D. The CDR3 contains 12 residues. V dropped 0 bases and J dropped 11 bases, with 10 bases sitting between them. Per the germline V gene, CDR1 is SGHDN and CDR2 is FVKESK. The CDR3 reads CASSQDLGSAFF. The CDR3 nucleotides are TGTGCCAGCAGCCAAGATTTGGGCAGTGCTTTCTTT.

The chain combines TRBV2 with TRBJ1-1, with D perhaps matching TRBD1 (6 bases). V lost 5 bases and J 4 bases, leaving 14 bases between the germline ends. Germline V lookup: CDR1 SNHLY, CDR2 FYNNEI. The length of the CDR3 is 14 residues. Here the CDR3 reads CASSPHRESTEAFF. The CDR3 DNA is TGTGCCAGCAGTCCCCACAGGGAAAGCACTGAAGCTTTCTTT. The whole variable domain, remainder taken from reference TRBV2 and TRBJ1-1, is EPEVTQTPSHQVTQMGQEVILRCVPISNHLYFYWYRQILGQKVEFLVSFYNNEISEKSEIFDDQFSVERPDGSNFTLKIRSTKLEDSAMYFCASSPHRESTEAFFGQGTRLTVV.

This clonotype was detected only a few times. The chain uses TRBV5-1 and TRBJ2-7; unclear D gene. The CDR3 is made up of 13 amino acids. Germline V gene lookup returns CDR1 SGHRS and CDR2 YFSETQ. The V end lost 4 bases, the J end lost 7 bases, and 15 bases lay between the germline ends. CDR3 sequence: CASSPAKGEEQYF. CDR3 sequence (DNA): TGCGCCAGCAGCCCGGCGAAGGGTGAAGAGCAGTACTTC.